This TCR beta chain is from a study of T cell responses to AZD1222 COVID-19 vaccine. Study-wide results and caveats: Spike-specific TCR breadth and depth went up after people got two AZD1222 doses. Scientists sampled the repertoires only once the peak T cell response had passed. Epitopes outside B.1.351 and B.1.1.7 mutated regions reportedly drew nearly half of spike TCRs. Donors were largely white British and mainly female; clonal diversity was possibly underestimated.

The table came from immunoSEQ multiplex PCR; TCRdb's copy has only in-frame clones and leaves some out. Among some 150,000 clones listed, about 87% were seen once. The V and J ends lost 5 bases and 5 bases, in that order; junction bases with no gene match: 6. The CDR3 spans 15 residues. Germline values: CDR1 MNHEY, CDR2 SMNVEV (reference sequence). Regarding this clone: No antigen is known for it.

The chain recombines TRBV27 with TRBJ2-5, with TRBD1 matching 12 bases. The source was peripheral blood, collected on day 0 of AZD1222 vaccination. This receptor was identified in an adult in good health. CDR3 sequence: CASSPGTGGRETQYF. The CDR3 DNA reads as TGTGCCAGCAGTCCCGGGACAGGGGGCAGGGAGACCCAGTACTTC.